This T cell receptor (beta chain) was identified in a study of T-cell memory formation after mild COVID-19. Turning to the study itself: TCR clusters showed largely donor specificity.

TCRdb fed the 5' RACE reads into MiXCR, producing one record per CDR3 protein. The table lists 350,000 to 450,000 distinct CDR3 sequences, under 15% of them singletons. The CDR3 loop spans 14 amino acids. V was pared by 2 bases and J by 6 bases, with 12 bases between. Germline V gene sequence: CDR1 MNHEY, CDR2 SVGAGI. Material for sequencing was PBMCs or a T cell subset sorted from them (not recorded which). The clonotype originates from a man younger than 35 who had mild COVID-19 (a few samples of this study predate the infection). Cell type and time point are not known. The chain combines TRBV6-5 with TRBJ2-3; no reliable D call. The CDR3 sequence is CASSYRATRDTQYF. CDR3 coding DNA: TGTGCCAGCAGTTACCGGGCCACTCGGGATACGCAGTATTTT.